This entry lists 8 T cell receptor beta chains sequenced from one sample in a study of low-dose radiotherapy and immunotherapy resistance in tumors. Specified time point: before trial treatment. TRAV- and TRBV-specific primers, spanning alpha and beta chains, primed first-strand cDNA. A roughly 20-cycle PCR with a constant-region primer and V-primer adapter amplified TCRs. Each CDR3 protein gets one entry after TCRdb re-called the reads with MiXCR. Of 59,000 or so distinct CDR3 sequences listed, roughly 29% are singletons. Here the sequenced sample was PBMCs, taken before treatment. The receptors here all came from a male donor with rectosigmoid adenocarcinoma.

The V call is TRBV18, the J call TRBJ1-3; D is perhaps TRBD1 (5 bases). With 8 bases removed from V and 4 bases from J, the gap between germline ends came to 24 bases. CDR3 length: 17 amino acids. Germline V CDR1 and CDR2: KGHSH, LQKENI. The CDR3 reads CASEGPLRWIAGNTIYF. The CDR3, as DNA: TGTGCCAGCGAGGGACCGCTCCGATGGATCGCCGGAAACACCATATATTTT.

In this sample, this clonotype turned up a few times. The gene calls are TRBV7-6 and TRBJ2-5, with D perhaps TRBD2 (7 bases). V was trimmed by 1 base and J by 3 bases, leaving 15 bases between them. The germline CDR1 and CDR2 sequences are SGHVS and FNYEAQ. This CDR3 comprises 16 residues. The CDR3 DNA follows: TGTGCCAGCAGCTTAGAGGGGGGGGCAGATAAAGAGACCCAGTACTTC. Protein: CASSLEGGADKETQYF.

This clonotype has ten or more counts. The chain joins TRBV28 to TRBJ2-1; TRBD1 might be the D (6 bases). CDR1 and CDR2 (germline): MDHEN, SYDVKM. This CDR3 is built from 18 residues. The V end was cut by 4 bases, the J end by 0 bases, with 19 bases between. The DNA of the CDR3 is TGTGCCAGCAGTTACAGGGCTGCGTGGGGGAGCTCCTACAATGAGCAGTTCTTC. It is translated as CASSYRAAWGSSYNEQFF.

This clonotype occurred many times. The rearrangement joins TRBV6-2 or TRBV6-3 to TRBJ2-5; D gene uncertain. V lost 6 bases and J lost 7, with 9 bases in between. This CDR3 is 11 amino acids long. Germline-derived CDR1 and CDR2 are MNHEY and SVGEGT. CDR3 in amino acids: CASRRDGTQYF. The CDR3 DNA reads TGTGCCAGCAGACGAGACGGGACCCAGTACTTC.

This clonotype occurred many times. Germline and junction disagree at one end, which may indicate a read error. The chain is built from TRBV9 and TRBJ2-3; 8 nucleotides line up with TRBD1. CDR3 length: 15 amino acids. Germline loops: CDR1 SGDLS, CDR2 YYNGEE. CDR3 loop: CASSVGTGHTDAQYF. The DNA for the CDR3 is TGTGCCAGCAGCGTCGGGACAGGTCACACAGATGCGCAGTATTTT.

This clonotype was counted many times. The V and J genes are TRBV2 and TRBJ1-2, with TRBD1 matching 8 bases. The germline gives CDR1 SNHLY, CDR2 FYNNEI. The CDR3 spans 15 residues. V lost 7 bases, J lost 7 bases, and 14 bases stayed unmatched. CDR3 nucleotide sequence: TGTGCCAGCAACGACCTACAGGGGGTGGGACGTGGCTACACCTTC. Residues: CASNDLQGVGRGYTF.

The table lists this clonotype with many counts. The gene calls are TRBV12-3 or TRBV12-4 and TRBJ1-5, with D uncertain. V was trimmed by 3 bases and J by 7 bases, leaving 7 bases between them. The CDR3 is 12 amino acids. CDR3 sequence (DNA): TGTGCCAGCAGTTTGGGAAAACAGCCCCAGCATTTT. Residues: CASSLGKQPQHF.

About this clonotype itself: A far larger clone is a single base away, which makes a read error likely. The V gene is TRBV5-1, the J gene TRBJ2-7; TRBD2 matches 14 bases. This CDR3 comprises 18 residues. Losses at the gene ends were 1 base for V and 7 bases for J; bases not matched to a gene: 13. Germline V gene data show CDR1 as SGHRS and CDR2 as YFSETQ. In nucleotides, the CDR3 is TGCGCCAGCAGCTTGCTAAAAGCGGGACTAGCGGGGGTGGATGAGCAGTACTTC. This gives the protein CASSLLKAGLAGVDEQYF.